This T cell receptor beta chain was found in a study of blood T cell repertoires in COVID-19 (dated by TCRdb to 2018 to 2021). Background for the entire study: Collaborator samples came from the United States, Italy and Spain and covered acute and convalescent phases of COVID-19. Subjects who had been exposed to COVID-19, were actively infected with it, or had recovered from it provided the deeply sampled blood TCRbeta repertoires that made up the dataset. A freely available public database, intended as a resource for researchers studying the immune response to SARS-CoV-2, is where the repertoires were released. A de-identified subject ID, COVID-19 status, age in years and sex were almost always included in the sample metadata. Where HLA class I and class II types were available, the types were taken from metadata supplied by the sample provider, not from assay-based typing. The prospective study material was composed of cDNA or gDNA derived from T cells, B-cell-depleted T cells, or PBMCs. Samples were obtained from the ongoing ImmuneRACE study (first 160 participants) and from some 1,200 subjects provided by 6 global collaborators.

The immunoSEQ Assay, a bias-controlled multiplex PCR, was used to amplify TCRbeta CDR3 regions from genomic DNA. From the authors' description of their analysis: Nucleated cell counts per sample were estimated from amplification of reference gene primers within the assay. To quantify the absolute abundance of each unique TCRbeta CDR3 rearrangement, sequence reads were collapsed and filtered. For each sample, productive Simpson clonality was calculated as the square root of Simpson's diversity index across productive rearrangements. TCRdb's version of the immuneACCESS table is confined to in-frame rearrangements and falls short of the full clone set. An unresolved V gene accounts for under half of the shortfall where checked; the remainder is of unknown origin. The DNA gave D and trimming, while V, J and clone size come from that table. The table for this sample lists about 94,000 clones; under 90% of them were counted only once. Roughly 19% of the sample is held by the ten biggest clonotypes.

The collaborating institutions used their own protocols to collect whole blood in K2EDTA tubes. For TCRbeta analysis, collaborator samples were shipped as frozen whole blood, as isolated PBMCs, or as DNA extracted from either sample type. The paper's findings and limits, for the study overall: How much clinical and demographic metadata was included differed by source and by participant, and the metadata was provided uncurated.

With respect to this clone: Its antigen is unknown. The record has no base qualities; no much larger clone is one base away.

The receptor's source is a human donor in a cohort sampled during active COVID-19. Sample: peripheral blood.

The CDR3 has the sequence CASSPQGKGTYEQYF. The bases are TGTGCCAGCAGTCCACAGGGAAAGGGGACCTACGAGCAGTACTTC. The V and J genes are TRBV7-9 and TRBJ2-7; the D gene is perhaps TRBD1, from 6 matching bases. Sequences SEHNR (CDR1) and FQNEAQ (CDR2) are obtained from the germline V gene (reference sequence). V loses 6 bases of germline sequence and J loses 2 bases, and the interval between the two ends is 17 bases. The CDR3 sequence holds 15 residues, the cysteine and phenylalanine included. Only CDR3 DNA is held: 45 bases, read in frame from base 1.